The 29 T cell receptor beta chains given below trace back to one sample, sequenced in a study of cytomegalovirus exposure and HLA in healthy donors. The PCR was carried out with 60 Vbeta primers and 13 Jbeta primers. The assay was immunoSEQ multiplex PCR, and TCRdb's table has in-frame clones only and misses some. Of 170,000 or so clones in the sample, 77% were seen once. What was sequenced was PBMCs. The receptors were gathered from a woman in her sixties or seventies in good health and CMV-seropositive.

The rearrangement links TRBV27 to TRBJ1-4, with TRBD1 matching over 10 bases. The CDR3 totals 14 residues. Germline V lookup: CDR1 MNHEY, CDR2 SMNVEV (reference sequence). With V trimmed by 5 bases and J by 7 bases, 4 bases remained unmatched. CDR3: CASSRDRGGEKLFF. CDR3 sequence (DNA): TGTGCCAGCAGTAGGGACAGGGGTGGTGAAAAACTGTTTTTT.

The rearrangement joins TRBV30 to TRBJ2-7; D is undetermined. This CDR3 is built from 14 residues. Germline V gives CDR1 GTSNPN, CDR2 SVGIG (reference sequence). Trimming took off 3 bases at V and 0 bases at J, with 12 bases between the two ends. The CDR3 nucleotides are TGTGCCTGGAGCCACCCAGGAATCTCCTACGAGCAGTACTTC. It codes for CAWSHPGISYEQYF.

The chain recombines TRBV28 with TRBJ1-4, with D tentatively TRBD1 (5 bases). V lost 4 bases to trimming and J lost 6 bases, with 6 bases between them. The CDR3 spans 12 residues. Germline lookup yields CDR1 MDHEN and CDR2 SYDVKM. The CDR3 sequence is CASSWGHEKLFF. The CDR3 bases are TGTGCCAGCAGTTGGGGCCATGAAAAACTGTTTTTT. Full variable domain (outside the CDR3, taken from reference TRBV28 and TRBJ1-4): DVKVTQSSRYLVKRTGEKVFLECVQDMDHENMFWYRQDPGLGLRLIYFSYDVKMKEKGDIPEGYSVSREKKERFSLILESASTNQTSMYLCASSWGHEKLFFGSGTQLSVL.

The CDR3 sequence: CANRQATYEQYF. The DNA for the CDR3 is TGTGCCAACAGACAGGCTACCTACGAGCAGTACTTC. The genes are TRBV21-1 and TRBJ2-7; TRBD1, as called in the table, went unchecked against the DNA. TRBV21-1 is a documented pseudogene. The CDR3 length is 12 residues.

The chain recombines TRBV6-1 with TRBJ2-7, with D unclear. The germline V gene encodes CDR1 MNHNS and CDR2 SASEGT. This CDR3 contains 12 residues. Trimming took 0 bases from V and 9 from J, leaving 9 bases between them. The DNA of the CDR3 is TGTGCCAGCAGTGAAGCGAGTCACGGGCAGTACTTC. Its protein is CASSEASHGQYF.

The chain couples TRBV5-4 to TRBJ2-3, with D perhaps matching TRBD1 (6 bases). Germline lookup yields CDR1 SGHNT and CDR2 YYREEE (reference sequence). Trimming pared 0 bases from V and 3 bases from J, leaving 11 bases between. The CDR3 is 15 amino acids. The CDR3 DNA sequence: TGTGCCAGCAGCTTGGCGGCAGGGGCTACAGATACGCAGTATTTT. Protein product: CASSLAAGATDTQYF.

V gene TRBV15 combines with J gene TRBJ2-1; D call uncertain. The CDR3 is 19 amino acids. Germline CDR1 and CDR2: LNHNV and YYDKDF (reference sequence). V was pared by 2 bases and J by 0 bases, with 20 bases between. The CDR3 loop is CATSRSKKPAGYSYNEQFF. DNA for the CDR3: TGTGCCACCAGCAGATCCAAGAAACCCGCAGGATACTCCTACAATGAGCAGTTCTTC.

The rearrangement uses TRBV5-1 and TRBJ2-7, with TRBD2 matching over 7 bases. Germline CDR1 SGHRS, CDR2 YFSETQ. This CDR3 is built from 14 residues. Trimming at V came to 0 bases and at J to 3 bases, leaving 3 bases not matched to a gene. DNA for the CDR3: TGCGCCAGCAGCTTGGCGGGGGGATTCTACGAGCAGTACTTC. Encoded protein: CASSLAGGFYEQYF.

V is TRBV2 and J is TRBJ1-2; TRBD1 matches at 8 bases. Trimming at V came to 2 bases and at J to 2 bases, leaving 1 base not matched to a gene. CDR1 and CDR2 (germline): SNHLY, FYNNEI. This CDR3 has 14 residues. For the CDR3, the DNA is TGTGCCAGCAGTGAATCAGGGGGCAACTATGGCTACACCTTC. This gives the protein CASSESGGNYGYTF.

V is TRBV4-1 and J is TRBJ2-3; a weak D match, TRBD2 (6 bases). The V gene lost 1 base and the J gene lost 1 base, with 12 bases spanning the gap. There are 16 residues in the CDR3. The germline CDR1 and CDR2 sequences are MGHRA and YSYEKL. Here the CDR3 reads CASSQGRGAGTDTQYF. The CDR3 nucleotides read TGCGCCAGCAGCCAAGGGCGGGGCGCGGGCACAGATACGCAGTATTTT.

The gene calls are TRBV4-2 and TRBJ2-3; 14 bases are a match to TRBD2. The CDR3 consists of 18 residues. V shed 3 bases and J 3 bases; nucleotides not matched to a gene: 8. Germline lookup yields CDR1 LGHNA and CDR2 YNFKEQ. CDR3 nucleotides: TGTGCCAGCAGCCAGGAGACTAGCGGGGGGGCGAGGACAGATACGCAGTATTTT. Translating it yields CASSQETSGGARTDTQYF.

This chain joins TRBV29-1 and TRBJ1-5, with TRBD1 identical over 8 bases. The junction had 8 bases not matched to a gene; V was cut back by 6 bases and J by 4 bases. Germline V gives CDR1 SQVTM, CDR2 ANQGSEA. CDR3 length equals 14 residues. CDR3 protein: CSVAAQGANQPQHF. CDR3 in DNA: TGCAGCGTAGCGGCCCAGGGGGCGAATCAGCCCCAGCATTTT.

The chain is built from TRBV19 and TRBJ2-2, with 14 nucleotides matching TRBD2. Germline lookup yields CDR1 LNHDA and CDR2 SQIVND (reference sequence). Trimming removed 3 bases from V and 0 bases from J; junction bases left unmatched: 6. The CDR3 has 19 residues. CDR3 sequence (DNA): TGTGCCAGTAGTATCCAGGGACTAGCGGGAGCTGCGAACACCGGGGAGCTGTTTTTT. Translation: CASSIQGLAGAANTGELFF.

The genes are TRBV11-1 and TRBJ2-1; 8 bases align to TRBD2. Germline loops: CDR1 SGHAT, CDR2 FQDESV (reference sequence). This CDR3 is built from 16 residues. The trim removed 1 base at V and 4 bases at J, leaving 6 bases unmatched. CDR3 nucleotide sequence: TGTGCCAGCAGCTTAGGTAGTAGCGGGACATACAATGAGCAGTTCTTC. This codes for CASSLGSSGTYNEQFF.

The J gene is TRBJ1-5, the V gene TRBV27; D is uncertain. The V and J ends lost 2 bases and 4 bases respectively, with 6 bases between them. Germline-derived CDR1 and CDR2 are MNHEY and SMNVEV (reference sequence). The CDR3 loop spans 13 amino acids. The CDR3 protein is CASSLQSNQPQHF. DNA for the CDR3: TGTGCCAGCAGTTTACAGTCTAATCAGCCCCAGCATTTT.

The chain couples TRBV15 to TRBJ1-1; D uncertain. Trimming shortened V by 1 base and J by 3 bases, and 12 bases separated the two germline ends. The CDR3 length is 15 residues. Germline assignment: CDR1 LNHNV and CDR2 YYDKDF (reference sequence). CDR3 region: CATSRVRVRYTEAFF. The CDR3 DNA sequence: TGTGCCACCAGCAGAGTACGGGTTAGGTACACTGAAGCTTTCTTT.

This clone was counted only a few times. The V gene is TRBV4-3, the J gene TRBJ1-1; D is possibly TRBD1 (6 bases). This CDR3 contains 16 residues. Trimming removed 0 bases from V and 0 bases from J, with 11 bases in between. Germline V gene data show CDR1 as LGHNA and CDR2 as YSLEER. The CDR3 DNA reads TGCGCCAGCAGCCAAGAAAGGGGGACATTGAACACTGAAGCTTTCTTT. Protein: CASSQERGTLNTEAFF.

J is TRBJ2-1 and V is TRBV28; no reliable D call. The CDR3 covers 13 residues. CDR1 is MDHEN, CDR2 SYDVKM, per germline. V lost 7 bases and J lost 4, with 11 bases in between. Written as DNA, the CDR3 is TGTGCCAGCAATAAAATCGGGTACAATGAGCAGTTCTTC. It translates to CASNKIGYNEQFF.

The CDR3 DNA reads TGTGCCAGCAGTGAACGTGCGAAGCAGTACTTC. Its translation is CASSERAKQYF. The genes are TRBV2 and TRBJ2-7; D is uncertain. The CDR3 covers 11 residues. Per the germline V gene, CDR1 is SNHLY and CDR2 is FYNNEI. V lost 2 bases to trimming and J lost 8 bases, with 7 bases between them. The whole variable domain, remainder taken from reference TRBV2 and TRBJ2-7, is EPEVTQTPSHQVTQMGQEVILRCVPISNHLYFYWYRQILGQKVEFLVSFYNNEISEKSEIFDDQFSVERPDGSNFTLKIRSTKLEDSAMYFCASSERAKQYFGPGTRLTVT.

To note about this clone: Additional DNA sequences in this sample encode the identical CDR3. The chain is built from TRBV27 and TRBJ2-3; D call uncertain. CDR3 length equals 13 residues. Germline loops: CDR1 MNHEY, CDR2 SMNVEV (reference sequence). The germline V and J ends were trimmed by 2 bases and 2 bases, with 5 bases remaining between them. CDR3 loop: CASSLIFTDTQYF. The CDR3 DNA reads TGTGCCAGCAGTTTAATATTCACAGATACGCAGTATTTT.

The chain recombines TRBV6-5 with TRBJ2-7, with D maybe TRBD1 (5 bases). Germline V gene lookup returns CDR1 MNHEY and CDR2 SVGAGI. The CDR3 contains 14 residues. The ends were cut back, 0 bases at V and 5 bases at J, with 11 bases in the middle. The CDR3 DNA follows: TGTGCCAGCAGTTACTCGAAGCAGGGCAACGAGCAGTACTTC. As protein: CASSYSKQGNEQYF.

The chain employs TRBV9 and TRBJ2-3, with D maybe TRBD2 (7 bases). Trimming cost V 5 bases and J 6 bases, with 22 bases left between them. Germline V gene data show CDR1 as SGDLS and CDR2 as YYNGEE. This CDR3 region has 16 residues. The CDR3, as DNA: TGTGCCAGCAGTGACTTGGTGGGGGGGCACCCCGATACGCAGTATTTT. This gives the protein CASSDLVGGHPDTQYF.

V gene TRBV9 combines with J gene TRBJ2-1; D unclear. The CDR3 length is 15 residues. Germline V gives CDR1 SGDLS, CDR2 YYNGEE. V gave up 1 base and J gave up 3 bases, with 11 bases separating them. The chain's CDR3 is CASSVSFTFYNEQFF. DNA for the CDR3: TGTGCCAGCAGCGTAAGCTTTACTTTCTACAATGAGCAGTTCTTC. The complete variable domain, with remaining parts taken from reference TRBV9 and TRBJ2-1, reads DSGVTQTPKHLITATGQRVTLRCSPRSGDLSVYWYQQSLDQGLQFLIQYYNGEERAKGNILERFSAQQFPDLHSELNLSSLELGDSALYFCASSVSFTFYNEQFFGPGTRLTVL.

CDR3 loop: CASSLAVTNTGELFF. The DNA for the CDR3 is TGCGCCAGCAGCTTGGCGGTCACCAACACCGGGGAGCTGTTTTTT. The chain is built from TRBV5-1 and TRBJ2-2; D remains ambiguous. Germline V gene data show CDR1 as SGHRS and CDR2 as YFSETQ. V was cut by 0 bases and J by 2 bases, with 8 bases left in between. The CDR3 is 15 residues long.

CDR3 nucleotides: TGTGCCAGCAGGGCGGGACAGGGGGGGTACTACGAGCAGTACTTC. Its protein is CASRAGQGGYYEQYF. The V call is TRBV28, the J call TRBJ2-7, with 11 bases aligning to TRBD1. V trimming: 6 bases; J trimming: 3 bases; junction bases outside the gene matches: 7. CDR1 MDHEN and CDR2 SYDVKM come from the germline V gene. The CDR3 sequence is 15 residues long.

The chain couples TRBV4-2 to TRBJ2-3, with D tentatively TRBD1 (6 bases). This CDR3 has 16 amino acids. Between the trimmed V and J ends, which lost 2 bases and 7 bases, there was a span of 19 bases. Germline lookup yields CDR1 LGHNA and CDR2 YNFKEQ. CDR3 coding DNA: TGTGCCAGCAGCCAATTTGAGGGGGACCCCCCGAATACGCAGTATTTT. Translating gives CASSQFEGDPPNTQYF.

The rearrangement links TRBV6-6 to TRBJ1-5, with TRBD1 matching over 9 bases. V shed 6 bases and J 1 base; nucleotides not matched to a gene: 7. CDR3 length: 16 amino acids. Germline CDR1 and CDR2: MNHNY and SVGAGI (reference sequence). CDR3 nucleotides: TGTGCCAGCAGGCCTGGACAGGGGCGAAGCAATCAGCCCCAGCATTTT. Translating it yields CASRPGQGRSNQPQHF.

The rearrangement links TRBV5-1 to TRBJ1-1; D possibly corresponds to TRBD1 (6 bases). The CDR3 is 16 amino acids. Germline V gene sequence: CDR1 SGHRS, CDR2 YFSETQ. V shed 1 base and J shed 2 bases, with 15 bases lying between them. The CDR3 region has the DNA TGCGCCAGCAGCTTGCGAGCAACAGGGAGAAACACTGAAGCTTTCTTT. Its protein product is CASSLRATGRNTEAFF.

The gene calls are TRBV28 and TRBJ1-2, with D possibly matching TRBD1 (6 bases). The V gene lost 5 bases and the J gene lost 6 bases, with 22 bases spanning the gap. Germline CDR1 and CDR2: MDHEN and SYDVKM. The CDR3 is 16 amino acids. The CDR3 protein is CASSRTEGQLWDGYTF. DNA for the CDR3: TGTGCCAGCAGTCGAACGGAAGGACAGCTCTGGGATGGCTACACCTTC.